One sample yielded the 14 T cell receptor beta chains listed below, sequenced in a study of blood T cell repertoires in COVID-19. Only in-frame clones appear in the TCRdb table, and some are missing; sequencing was by immunoSEQ multiplex PCR. The top ten clones hold 8% to 10% of a sample with about 74,000 clones, around 90% of them seen once. Material for sequencing was peripheral blood. These TCRs come from a human donor in a cohort sampled during active COVID-19.

The J gene is TRBJ2-5, the V gene TRBV4-3; D is possibly TRBD2 (5 bases). From germline, CDR1 is LGHNA and CDR2 YSLEER. This CDR3 is 15 amino acids long. The V end was cut by 0 bases, the J end by 5 bases, with 13 bases between. The CDR3 sequence is CASSQDLKPGETQYF. CDR3 coding DNA: TGCGCCAGCAGCCAAGATCTTAAGCCGGGGGAGACCCAGTACTTC.

The CDR3 spells CASSLARTSGYEQYF. The CDR3, as DNA: TGTGCCAGCAGCTTAGCCCGGACTAGCGGCTACGAGCAGTACTTC. The J gene is TRBJ2-7, the V gene TRBV7-2; 10 nucleotides line up with TRBD2. This CDR3 is built from 15 residues. Per germline, CDR1 SGHTA and CDR2 FQGNSA. The V segment lost 0 bases and the J segment 3 bases; nucleotides outside the gene matches: 2.

The V call is TRBV19, the J call TRBJ2-3; TRBD1 matches at 7 bases. Germline-derived CDR1 and CDR2 are LNHDA and SQIVND (reference sequence). The V segment lost 8 bases and the J segment 7 bases; nucleotides outside the gene matches: 9. This CDR3 is built from 13 residues. The CDR3 reads CASSVQGRNTQYF. CDR3 DNA sequence: TGTGCCAGTTCTGTACAGGGGCGGAATACGCAGTATTTT.

The rearrangement joins TRBV19 to TRBJ1-5; 8 bases are a match to TRBD1. The length of the CDR3 is 14 residues. The V segment lost 2 bases and the J segment 15 bases; nucleotides outside the gene matches: 12. The germline gives CDR1 LNHDA, CDR2 SQIVND (reference sequence). The CDR3 DNA reads TGTGCCAGTAGTATACGGACAGGGCTAACAGCGGGGCATTTT. It yields the protein CASSIRTGLTAGHF.

The chain is built from TRBV5-1 and TRBJ1-4; 8 positions match TRBD1. Trimming took 4 bases from V and 7 from J; bases not matched to a gene: 9. The germline V gene encodes CDR1 SGHRS and CDR2 YFSETQ. This CDR3 contains 15 residues. This CDR3 is CASSPRGQGGEKLFF. The CDR3 bases are TGCGCCAGCAGCCCTCGAGGACAGGGCGGTGAAAAACTGTTTTTT.

V usage is TRBV28 and J usage is TRBJ1-1, with TRBD1 matching 9 bases. The length of the CDR3 is 15 residues. The V segment lost 5 bases and the J segment 1 base; nucleotides outside the gene matches: 5. Germline V lookup: CDR1 MDHEN, CDR2 SYDVKM. This chain's CDR3 is CASSRYRGRNTEAFF. The DNA of the CDR3 is TGTGCCAGCAGTCGTTACAGGGGGCGGAACACTGAAGCTTTCTTT.

This chain connects TRBV6-2 or TRBV6-3 to TRBJ1-5, with TRBD1 identical over 7 bases. Germline CDR1 is MNHEY and CDR2 is SVGEGT. Trimming took 6 bases from V and 7 from J; bases not matched to a gene: 9. The CDR3 has 14 residues. For the CDR3, the DNA is TGTGCCAGCAGCTTACAGGGGTGGGACCAGCCCCAGCATTTT. As protein: CASSLQGWDQPQHF.

The V and J genes are TRBV9 and TRBJ2-5, with D perhaps matching TRBD1 (6 bases). Trimming removed 4 bases from V and 0 bases from J, with 19 bases in between. Per the germline V gene, CDR1 is SGDLS and CDR2 is YYNGEE. The CDR3 is 17 amino acids. This CDR3 is CASSQGWSDRYQETQYF. The CDR3 nucleotides are TGTGCCAGCAGCCAGGGTTGGAGCGACAGGTACCAAGAGACCCAGTACTTC.

The chain couples TRBV7-6 to TRBJ2-3, with TRBD2 as a possible D gene (6 bases). With 5 bases removed from V and 2 bases from J, the gap between germline ends came to 14 bases. The CDR3 extends over 15 amino acids. Germline-derived CDR1 and CDR2 are SGHVS and FNYEAQ. CDR3 coding DNA: TGTGCCAGCAGCATGGTGGGGGGTTTCACAGATACGCAGTATTTT. It yields the protein CASSMVGGFTDTQYF.

The chain carries TRBV6-2 or TRBV6-3 and TRBJ1-6, with D possibly TRBD1 on 5 matching bases. The CDR3 has 14 amino acids. From germline, CDR1 is MNHEY and CDR2 SVGEGT. V was shortened by 5 bases and J by 5 bases, with 10 bases between the two germline ends. The CDR3 protein is CASSGDRHNSPLHF. For the CDR3, the DNA is TGTGCCAGCAGTGGCGACAGACATAATTCACCCCTCCACTTT.

The chain has TRBV28 and TRBJ2-3; 9 bases are a match to TRBD1. Germline trimming cut 1 base from V and 1 base from J; bases unmatched to any gene: 6. The CDR3 spans 17 residues. CDR1 is MDHEN, CDR2 SYDVKM, per germline. CDR3 sequence (DNA): TGTGCCAGCAGTTTATCCCAGGGGGACAGGGGCACAGATACGCAGTATTTT. It encodes CASSLSQGDRGTDTQYF.

The chain joins TRBV9 to TRBJ2-5; 9 nucleotides agree with TRBD1. Germline assignment: CDR1 SGDLS and CDR2 YYNGEE. This CDR3 region has 14 residues. J lost 4 bases, V lost 6 bases, and 7 bases had no gene match. The CDR3 here is CASTPGQGSETQYF. The DNA of the CDR3 is TGTGCCAGCACCCCGGGACAGGGCTCAGAGACCCAGTACTTC.

The rearrangement joins TRBV7-2 to TRBJ2-5, with TRBD2 matching over 9 bases. The germline V gene encodes CDR1 SGHTA and CDR2 FQGNSA. The CDR3 is made up of 17 amino acids. With V trimmed by 6 bases and J by 5 bases, 16 bases remained unmatched. DNA of the CDR3: TGTGCCAGCAGACCTAGCGCCGGGACTAGCCACGGCGAGACCCAGTACTTC. Translated: CASRPSAGTSHGETQYF. Based on the CDR3 plus reference TRBV7-2 and TRBJ2-5, the full variable domain is GAGVSQSPSNKVTEKGKDVELRCDPISGHTALYWYRQSLGQGLEFLIYFQGNSAPDKSGLPSDRFSAERTGGSVSTLTIQRTQQEDSAVYLCASRPSAGTSHGETQYFGPGTRLLVL.

This chain uses TRBV7-8 with TRBJ2-7; 7 bases fit TRBD2. The CDR3 runs 16 residues. V was clipped by 0 bases and J by 6 bases; unmatched bases: 11. Germline lookup yields CDR1 SGHVS and CDR2 FQNEAQ. CDR3 nucleotides: TGTGCCAGCAGCTTAGCCGGGGGGAGACTAGCCCGCGAGCAGTACTTC. Protein: CASSLAGGRLAREQYF.